The rows below give T cell receptor beta chains drawn from one sample of a study of blood T cell repertoires in COVID-19. Sequencing used immunoSEQ multiplex PCR; TCRdb keeps in-frame clones, though not all of them. In the table there are under 300,000 clones, approximately 90% of which are singletons. Sample: PBMCs or T cells enriched from blood (not recorded which). These receptor sequences come from a young woman with acute COVID-19. The conserved cysteine and the conserved F or W are not part of the CDR3 here.

len,j_gene,v_gene,CDR3aa
12,TRBJ1-4,TRBV29-1,SVRSGTGPEKLF
16,TRBJ2-5,TRBV28,ASSAPGGRGFSSETQY
13,TRBJ1-1,TRBV28,ASSSRLRGGTEAF
11,TRBJ1-1,TRBV5-1,ASSGQEGTEAF
12,TRBJ2-7,TRBV6-5,ATSLAGGVNEQY
15,TRBJ2-1,TRBV3-1/TRBV3-2,ASSRTSGGQSYNEQF
14,TRBJ1-3,TRBV5-1,ASSLDVGISGNTIY
10,TRBJ1-1,TRBV29-1,STGSRYTEAF
15,TRBJ1-2,TRBV7-9,ASSRHQQGKYPDGYT
13,TRBJ2-7,TRBV7-6,ASSLSYGGWGEQY
18,TRBJ1-5,TRBV19,ASSGTGGRGLSSGNQPQH
15,TRBJ1-6,TRBV24-1,ATSDFRAGQHFSPLH
12,TRBJ1-2,TRBV28,ASRQDTTNYGYT
11,TRBJ1-6,TRBV29-1,SAGTGGNSPLH
12,TRBJ2-2,TRBV5-1,ASSFIGSTGELF
13,TRBJ2-3,TRBV7-2,ASSLIGGGSDTQY
13,TRBJ2-7,TRBV5-1,ASRLGGQGSYEQY
11,TRBJ1-1,TRBV6-1,ASSERQLTEAF
14,TRBJ2-3,TRBV10-1,ASAPGLAGGQDTQY
12,TRBJ2-1,TRBV15,ATWNSGPYNEQF
11,TRBJ2-2,TRBV5-4,AAEAGNTGELF
9,TRBJ2-7,TRBV27,ASRDTYEQY
16,TRBJ2-7,TRBV11-2,ASSLVSQGRFGSYEQY
12,TRBJ1-4,TRBV28,ASSPAGVNEKLF
11,TRBJ2-1,TRBV5-4,ASSMTSGGAQF
14,TRBJ1-2,TRBV7-3,ASSLNPNRVGYGYT
12,TRBJ2-7,TRBV3-1/TRBV3-2,ASSPGGGPYEQY
15,TRBJ1-4,TRBV6-1,ASSEFPGEIIDEKLF
13,TRBJ1-5,TRBV27,ASSFYDRVCQPQH
12,TRBJ2-3,TRBV7-8,ASIRGQGRDTQY
14,TRBJ2-1,TRBV6-4,ASSVTGEGSYNEQF
14,TRBJ1-1,TRBV11-1,ASSLRRDRMNTEAF
14,TRBJ2-2,TRBV18,ASSFRDRDFAGELF
15,TRBJ2-3,TRBV2,ASRSILAGDHTDTQY
10,TRBJ1-2,TRBV28,ASGSRSRGYT
11,TRBJ2-7,TRBV10-2,ASRLGLGYEQY